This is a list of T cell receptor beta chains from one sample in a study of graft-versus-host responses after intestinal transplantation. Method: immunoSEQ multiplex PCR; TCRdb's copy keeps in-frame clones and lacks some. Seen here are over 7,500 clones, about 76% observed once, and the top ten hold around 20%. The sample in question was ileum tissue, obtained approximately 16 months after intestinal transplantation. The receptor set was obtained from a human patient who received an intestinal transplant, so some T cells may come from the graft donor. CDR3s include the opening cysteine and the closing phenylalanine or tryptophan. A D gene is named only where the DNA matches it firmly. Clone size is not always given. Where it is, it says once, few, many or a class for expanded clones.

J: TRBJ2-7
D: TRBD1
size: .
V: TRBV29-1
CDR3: CSGSQGAEQYF
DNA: TGCAGCGGGTCACAGGGGGCCGAGCAGTACTTC

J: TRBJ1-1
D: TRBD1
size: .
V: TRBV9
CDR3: CASSGKGAGNTEAFF
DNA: TGTGCCAGCAGCGGAAAGGGGGCAGGGAACACTGAAGCTTTCTTT

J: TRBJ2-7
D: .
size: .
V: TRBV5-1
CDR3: CASSLALPRRRARVSYEQYF
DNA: TGCGCCAGCAGCTTGGCCCTCCCCAGGCGGAGGGCTAGGGTATCCTACGAGCAGTACTTC

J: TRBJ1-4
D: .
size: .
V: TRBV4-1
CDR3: CASSQDSGATNEKLFF
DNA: TGCGCCAGCAGCCAAGATTCCGGTGCAACTAATGAAAAACTGTTTTTT

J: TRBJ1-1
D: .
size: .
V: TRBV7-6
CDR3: CASSLGGVNTEAFF
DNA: TGTGCCAGCAGCTTAGGGGGGGTCAACACTGAAGCTTTCTTT

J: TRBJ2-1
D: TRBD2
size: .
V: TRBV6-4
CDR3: CASIPTSGGNNEQFF
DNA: TGTGCCAGCATTCCGACTAGCGGGGGAAACAATGAGCAGTTCTTC

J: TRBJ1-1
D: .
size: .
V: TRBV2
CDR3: CASRPGRTTEAFF
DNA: TGTGCCAGCAGACCCGGCAGGACCACTGAAGCTTTCTTT

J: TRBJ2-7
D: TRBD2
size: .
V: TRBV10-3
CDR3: CAISGLAGGDEQYF
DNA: TGTGCCATCAGCGGGCTAGCGGGGGGTGACGAGCAGTACTTC

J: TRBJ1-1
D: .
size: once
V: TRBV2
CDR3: CASSEAWAERTNTEAFF
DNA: TGTGCCAGCAGTGAAGCTTGGGCAGAAAGAACGAACACTGAAGCTTTCTTT

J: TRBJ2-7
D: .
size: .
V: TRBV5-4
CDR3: CASSLKSGRAYEQYF
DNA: TGTGCCAGCAGCTTGAAGTCCGGCCGAGCCTACGAGCAGTACTTC

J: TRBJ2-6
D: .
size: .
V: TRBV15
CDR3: CATSRVGGASGANVLTF
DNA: TGTGCCACCAGCAGAGTCGGTGGCGCCTCTGGGGCCAACGTCCTGACTTTC

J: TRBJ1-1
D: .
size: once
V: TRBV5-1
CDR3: CASRQTDNTEAFF
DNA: TGCGCCAGCAGACAGACCGATAACACTGAAGCTTTCTTT

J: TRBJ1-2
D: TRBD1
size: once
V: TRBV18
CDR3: CASSPSAQGRINYGYTF
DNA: TGTGCCAGCTCACCATCGGCACAGGGGAGGATAAACTATGGCTACACCTTC

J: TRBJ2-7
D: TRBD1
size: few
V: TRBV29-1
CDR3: CSVAQGAEQYF
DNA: TGCAGCGTTGCACAGGGGGCAGAGCAGTACTTC

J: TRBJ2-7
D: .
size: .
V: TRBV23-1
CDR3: CASSQSRETYEQYF
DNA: TGCGCCAGCAGTCAATCGAGGGAAACCTACGAGCAGTACTTC

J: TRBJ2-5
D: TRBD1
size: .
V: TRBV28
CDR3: CASSFTGQWQETQYF
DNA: TGTGCCAGCAGTTTCACGGGACAGTGGCAAGAGACCCAGTACTTC

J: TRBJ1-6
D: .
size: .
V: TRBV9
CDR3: CASSPQSRGTSPLHF
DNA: TGTGCCAGCAGCCCCCAGAGCCGCGGGACCTCACCCCTCCACTTT

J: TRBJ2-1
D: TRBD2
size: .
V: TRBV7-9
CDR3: CASSPRGTSGNEQFF
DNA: TGTGCCAGCAGCCCAAGAGGGACTAGTGGCAATGAGCAGTTCTTC

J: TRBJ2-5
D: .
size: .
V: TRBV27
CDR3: CASRLSNSETQYF
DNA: TGTGCCAGCAGGCTCTCAAATTCAGAGACCCAGTACTTC